These T cell receptor beta chains were read from a single sample in a study of blood T cell repertoires in COVID-19. Only in-frame clones appear in the TCRdb table, and some are missing; sequencing was by immunoSEQ multiplex PCR. The sample comprises 160,000 or so clones, roughly nine tenths of which are singletons, and around 15% rests with the top ten. Sequencing used peripheral blood. These receptors were taken from a woman aged 40 to 55 with acute or convalescent COVID-19. The CDR3 runs from the conserved cysteine through the conserved F or W.

v_call cdr3_aa
TRBV7-2 CASSSQSGSYEQYF
TRBV10-1 CASSDGGGPDTQYF
TRBV9 CASRSQGNSPLHF
TRBV11-2 CASSLDLESTDTQYF
TRBV7-9 CASSPVGGRTEAFF
TRBV7-2 CASSLRGLSTDTQYF
TRBV7-2 CASSSREGGYGYTF
TRBV27 CASSLHGQDVYLYEQYF
TRBV5-1 CASSLLQGETGELFF
TRBV19 CASSKAGTSSPSSYNEQFF
TRBV2 CASSQDRGFTGELFF
TRBV7-9 CASSVTTGDLYEQYF
TRBV28 CASSPGGADTQYF
TRBV30 CAWSLGGRANSPLHF
TRBV15 CATSREGQGAEEQYF
TRBV6-5 CASNTRQGNSPLHF
TRBV28 CARDRGRLFVWYNEQFF
TRBV18 CASSQDSYEQYF
TRBV19 CASSMGSGYEQYF
TRBV5-5 CASSLQGAEGYTF
TRBV28 CASSLPQNAGEKLFF
TRBV28 CASSLDRSEAFF
TRBV9 CASSSGLAGGLGGANVLTF
TRBV27 CASSWSPPGLLQETQYF
TRBV6-5 CASSPRAGGIQPQHF
TRBV11-1 CASSPDRVADTQYF
TRBV29-1 CSVASTGELFF
TRBV7-9 CASSPQVGGTSGGFEQYF
TRBV30 CAWSLGGGAYEQYF
TRBV10-2 CASSHGGVEAFF
TRBV24-1 CACEGARDTQYF
TRBV28 CASSLGGNRVLAFF
TRBV6-1 CASSEQFGGAFRNEQFF
TRBV12-3/TRBV12-4 CASRQQGYEQYF
TRBV15 CATSRDWGTGGSGYGYTF
TRBV29-1 CSAVQGYSYNEQFF
TRBV6-6 CASSGLAGGGGTGAKNIQYF
TRBV7-9 CASSLNIEKLFF
TRBV7-2 CASSLDPGHRMRKYEQYF
TRBV28 CASPPSTGGTSGENEQFF
TRBV3-1/TRBV3-2 CASSPPGLYYEQYF
TRBV18 CASSEGLALSGELFF
TRBV24-1 CATSPVGNQPQHF
TRBV14 CASSQESSVLYEQYF
TRBV5-4 CASSLERGGAEQYF
TRBV5-1 CASSLFPGGKYEQYF
TRBV3-1/TRBV3-2 CASSQLQGKSGANVLTF
TRBV10-3 CATSTGTNEQFF
TRBV2 CASSRPDEGELFF
TRBV6-5 CASIGGNSYEQYF
TRBV7-9 CASSLANRATEAFF
TRBV2 CASRLGQEKNSPLHF
TRBV2 CASRETREPETQYF